The T cell receptor beta chain under discussion was sequenced for a study of cytomegalovirus exposure and HLA in healthy donors. PCR amplification relied on 60 Vbeta primers (plus 13 Jbeta primers). In the source study's methods: There were around 80 million unique TCR beta chains by a later count, and about 12 million of them were shared. The protocol was immunoSEQ multiplex PCR, while the TCRdb copy is restricted to in-frame clones and leaves out a portion. D and trimming were read from the DNA, whereas the V and J calls and clone size are those reported in that table. This table holds approximately 150,000 clones, approximately 80% found once. Per germline, CDR1 SGHTA and CDR2 FQGNSA. The CDR3 is made up of 15 amino acids. The germline V and J ends were trimmed by 5 bases and 0 bases, with 11 bases remaining between them.

Specimen: PBMCs. The origin of this receptor is a middle-aged woman in good health and CMV-seropositive. The V gene is TRBV7-2, the J gene TRBJ2-4; the D gene is possibly TRBD2 (6 bases). The CDR3 DNA is TGTGCCAGCAGCCCAGGGAGGTCAGCCAAAAACATTCAGTACTTC. This encodes CASSPGRSAKNIQYF.